This passage covers 32 T cell receptor beta chains from one sample sequenced in a study of shared clonotypes between healthy human individuals. Assay used: immunoSEQ multiplex PCR; TCRdb lists only in-frame clones, some missing. The data contain around 2.3 million clones, roughly 95% of them singletons. The sequenced sample consisted of naive CD4+ T cells sorted from blood. Subset described: CD45RA+ positively selected. These receptors originate from a man aged 18 to 29 in good health.

This chain uses TRBV7-8 with TRBJ1-4; D gene uncertain. There are 14 residues in the CDR3. V was cut by 0 bases and J by 4 bases, with 6 bases left in between. The V gene's germline CDR1 is SGHVS and CDR2 FQNEAQ. The DNA for the CDR3 is TGTGCCAGCAGCTTAGCGTCGGTTAATGAAAAACTGTTTTTT. Translated, it gives CASSLASVNEKLFF.

With respect to this clone: Other DNA sequences of this sample code for an identical CDR3. V usage is TRBV7-9 and J usage is TRBJ1-1, with D perhaps TRBD1 (5 bases). Germline CDR1 is SEHNR and CDR2 is FQNEAQ (reference sequence). V lost 1 base to trimming and J lost 0 bases, with 6 bases between them. The CDR3 runs 14 residues. CDR3 in DNA: TGTGCCAGCAGCTTAGGGGGACTGAACACTGAAGCTTTCTTT. Translated, it gives CASSLGGLNTEAFF.

This chain connects TRBV7-9 to TRBJ1-1; D is uncertain. CDR1 is SEHNR and CDR2 is FQNEAQ in the germline V gene (reference sequence). This CDR3 is built from 15 residues. V was trimmed by 1 base and J by 0 bases, leaving 9 bases between them. CDR3 loop: CASSLVAGMNTEAFF. The CDR3 bases are TGTGCCAGCAGCTTAGTGGCCGGCATGAACACTGAAGCTTTCTTT. The whole variable domain, remainder taken from reference TRBV7-9 and TRBJ1-1, is DTGVSQNPRHKITKRGQNVTFRCDPISEHNRLYWYRQTLGQGPEFLTYFQNEAQLEKSRLLSDRFSAERPKGSFSTLEIQRTEQGDSAMYLCASSLVAGMNTEAFFGQGTRLTVV.

The V and J genes are TRBV10-3 and TRBJ2-5; 7 nucleotides agree with TRBD2. CDR1 is ENHRY, CDR2 SYGVKD, per germline. The CDR3 spans 15 residues. The trim removed 3 bases at V and 5 bases at J, leaving 9 bases unmatched. CDR3 nucleotides: TGTGCCATCAGTGACTACGGACTTAGCGGGGAGACCCAGTACTTC. Translating gives CAISDYGLSGETQYF.

J is TRBJ1-1 and V is TRBV5-4; 7 nucleotides align to TRBD1. Per germline, CDR1 SGHNT and CDR2 YYREEE (reference sequence). The CDR3 sequence is 15 residues long. V lost 9 bases, J lost 4 bases, and 15 bases stayed unmatched. CDR3 residues: CATQKTTGIATEAFF. In DNA form, the CDR3 reads TGTGCCACCCAGAAGACGACAGGGATAGCCACTGAAGCTTTCTTT.

As concerns this clone: The sample carries other DNA sequences with the same CDR3. The chain has TRBV6-5 and TRBJ2-7, with TRBD1 matching over 12 bases. Germline CDR1 and CDR2: MNHEY and SVGAGI. CDR3 length: 14 amino acids. V gave up 6 bases and J gave up 4 bases; unmatched junction bases: 4. CDR3 DNA: TGTGCCAGCAGGCGGGGACAGGGGGCTTACGAGCAGTACTTC. Translating it yields CASRRGQGAYEQYF.

The chain combines TRBV11-3 with TRBJ2-1; no clear D. The CDR3 is made up of 10 amino acids. V dropped 0 bases and J dropped 9 bases, with 0 bases sitting between them. Germline V gives CDR1 SGHNT, CDR2 YENEEA. In nucleotides, the CDR3 is TGTGCCAGCAGCTTAGATGAGCAGTTCTTC. Its protein product is CASSLDEQFF.

This chain links TRBV4-3 with TRBJ1-6, with 7 positions matching TRBD1. Trimming removed 1 base from V and 13 bases from J; junction bases left unmatched: 7. CDR1 and CDR2 (germline): LGHNA, YSLEER. The CDR3 consists of 14 residues. The CDR3 protein is CASSQGQGMGPLHF. In DNA, the CDR3 is TGCGCCAGCAGCCAAGGACAGGGTATGGGGCCCCTCCACTTT.

This chain uses TRBV6-5 with TRBJ2-7; 7 positions agree with TRBD1. Trimming at V came to 6 bases and at J to 2 bases, leaving 7 bases not matched to a gene. This CDR3 spans 14 amino acids. Looked up from germline, CDR1 is MNHEY and CDR2 is SVGAGI. Written as DNA, the CDR3 is TGTGCCAGCAGCCCCATTGGACAGGCCTACGAGCAGTACTTC. It translates to CASSPIGQAYEQYF.

The chain employs TRBV2 and TRBJ1-5; 7 bases match TRBD1. Per the germline V gene, CDR1 is SNHLY and CDR2 is FYNNEI. After removal of 6 bases from V and 0 bases from J, the junction contained 5 bases not matched to a gene. CDR3 length: 15 amino acids. The CDR3 sequence: CASRKTGNSNQPQHF. Written as DNA, the CDR3 is TGTGCCAGCAGAAAGACAGGGAATAGCAATCAGCCCCAGCATTTT.

The rearrangement joins TRBV7-9 to TRBJ2-7; D gene ambiguous. Germline loops: CDR1 SEHNR, CDR2 FQNEAQ (reference sequence). Trimming removed 7 bases at V and 6 bases at J, with 16 bases between. The CDR3 covers 13 residues. The CDR3 nucleotides read TGTGCCAGCACCTTCGTGGGATGGGGCGAGCAGTACTTC. Its translation is CASTFVGWGEQYF. Looking up the rest from reference TRBV7-9 and TRBJ2-7 gives the full variable domain: DTGVSQNPRHKITKRGQNVTFRCDPISEHNRLYWYRQTLGQGPEFLTYFQNEAQLEKSRLLSDRFSAERPKGSFSTLEIQRTEQGDSAMYLCASTFVGWGEQYFGPGTRLTVT.

This chain connects TRBV28 to TRBJ2-7; 10 bases agree with TRBD1. Germline lookup yields CDR1 MDHEN and CDR2 SYDVKM. V lost 7 bases, J lost 3 bases, and 6 bases stayed unmatched. The CDR3 has 14 residues. The CDR3 spells CASTVDRGRYEQYF. DNA for the CDR3: TGTGCCAGCACGGTCGACAGGGGGCGCTACGAGCAGTACTTC.

This chain joins TRBV12-5 and TRBJ2-3; D is unclear. CDR3 length equals 13 residues. V was pared by 6 bases and J by 1 base, with 8 bases between. Germline V gives CDR1 LGHNT, CDR2 FRNRAP. The CDR3 sequence is CASGWSGTDTQYF. The CDR3 region has the DNA TGTGCTAGTGGCTGGAGCGGCACAGATACGCAGTATTTT.

The chain uses TRBV5-1 and TRBJ2-1, with 9 bases identical to TRBD2. CDR1 is SGHRS and CDR2 is YFSETQ in the germline V gene. The CDR3 extends over 16 amino acids. J was trimmed by 3 bases and V by 0 bases; bases with no gene match: 4. The CDR3: CASSLGSGGLYNEQFF. DNA of the CDR3: TGCGCCAGCAGCTTGGGTAGCGGGGGTCTCTACAATGAGCAGTTCTTC.

V and J are TRBV11-2 and TRBJ2-5; D gene uncertain. V was pared by 3 bases and J by 2 bases, with 7 bases between. CDR1 SGHAT and CDR2 FQNNGV come from the germline V gene. This CDR3 comprises 13 residues. Here the CDR3 reads CASSFWGQETQYF. CDR3 in DNA: TGTGCCAGCAGCTTTTGGGGTCAAGAGACCCAGTACTTC.

This rearrangement joins TRBV5-6 to TRBJ2-7; 13 nucleotides align to TRBD2. This CDR3 spans 15 amino acids. V lost 3 bases and J lost 5; bases outside the gene matches: 5. Germline assignment: CDR1 SGHDT and CDR2 YYEEEE. The CDR3 sequence is CASSSLAGGRNEQYF. The CDR3 DNA follows: TGTGCCAGCAGCTCACTAGCGGGGGGGCGGAACGAGCAGTACTTC. The whole variable domain, remainder taken from reference TRBV5-6 and TRBJ2-7, is DAGVTQSPTHLIKTRGQQVTLRCSPKSGHDTVSWYQQALGQGPQFIFQYYEEEERQRGNFPDRFSGHQFPNYSSELNVNALLLGDSALYLCASSSLAGGRNEQYFGPGTRLTVT.

The rearrangement joins TRBV5-1 to TRBJ1-3, with D unclear. This CDR3 is 14 amino acids long. V lost 4 bases and J lost 7, with 15 bases in between. Germline V gene data show CDR1 as SGHRS and CDR2 as YFSETQ. CDR3 in amino acids: CASSPMGDGNTIYF. CDR3 in DNA: TGCGCCAGCAGCCCAATGGGAGATGGTAACACCATATATTTT.

In the case of this clone: This sample also contains other DNA sequences that code for the same CDR3. The rearrangement links TRBV2 to TRBJ1-1; TRBD1 might be the D (6 bases). V lost 6 bases, J lost 5 bases, and 7 bases lay in between. The CDR3 is made up of 11 amino acids. Germline V lookup: CDR1 SNHLY, CDR2 FYNNEI. The CDR3 DNA follows: TGTGCCAGCAGACAGGGTACTGAAGCTTTCTTT. Translated: CASRQGTEAFF.

The V call is TRBV9, the J call TRBJ2-7, with TRBD2 as a possible D gene (6 bases). The CDR3 consists of 12 residues. Germline V gene lookup returns CDR1 SGDLS and CDR2 YYNGEE. V lost 7 bases to trimming and J lost 5 bases, with 13 bases between them. CDR3 bases: TGTGCCAGCCCTGCGGGGCTTGACGAGCAGTACTTC. As protein: CASPAGLDEQYF.

The chain couples TRBV30 to TRBJ1-1; D not resolved. The V gene lost 3 bases and the J gene lost 7 bases, with 9 bases spanning the gap. This CDR3 is built from 11 residues. The germline V gene has CDR1 GTSNPN and CDR2 SVGIG (reference sequence). The CDR3 reads CAWRGVDEAFF. CDR3 bases: TGTGCCTGGAGAGGAGTGGATGAAGCTTTCTTT.

For this clone: Other nucleotide sequences from this sample produce the same CDR3. This chain uses TRBV28 with TRBJ1-2, with 10 bases that match TRBD1. The germline V gene encodes CDR1 MDHEN and CDR2 SYDVKM. Trimming cost V 4 bases and J 7 bases; bases outside gene matches: 3. CDR3 length: 13 amino acids. This CDR3 reads CASSSGQGGGYTF. The CDR3 DNA sequence: TGTGCCAGCAGTTCCGGACAGGGGGGTGGCTACACCTTC.

The chain recombines TRBV28 with TRBJ2-5; possible D gene TRBD2, 6 bases. The V end was cut by 6 bases, the J end by 5 bases, with 16 bases between. The CDR3 covers 14 residues. The germline CDR1 and CDR2 sequences are MDHEN and SYDVKM. CDR3 loop: CASSYQWGRETQYF. The CDR3 nucleotides read TGTGCCAGCAGCTATCAATGGGGGAGGGAGACCCAGTACTTC.

V and J are TRBV29-1 and TRBJ1-5, with 12 bases fitting TRBD1. The CDR3 contains 14 residues. V lost 6 bases, J lost 6 bases, and 6 bases stayed unmatched. Germline lookup yields CDR1 SQVTM and CDR2 ANQGSEA. The CDR3 is CSVGDRGLGQPQHF. DNA of the CDR3: TGCAGCGTCGGGGACAGGGGGCTCGGTCAGCCCCAGCATTTT. Variable domain in full (rest from reference TRBV29-1 and TRBJ1-5): SAVISQKPSRDICQRGTSLTIQCQVDSQVTMMFWYRQQPGQSLTLIATANQGSEATYESGFVIDKFPISRPNLTFSTLTVSNMSPEDSSIYLCSVGDRGLGQPQHFGDGTRLSIL.

Note on this clone: Other DNA sequences of this sample code for an identical CDR3. The chain employs TRBV11-2 and TRBJ1-1; D is undetermined. V gave up 4 bases and J gave up 2 bases, with 8 bases separating them. The germline gives CDR1 SGHAT, CDR2 FQNNGV. The CDR3 length is 13 residues. The CDR3 nucleotides are TGTGCCAGCAGCTCCGGACCAAACACTGAAGCTTTCTTT. It yields the protein CASSSGPNTEAFF. Looking up the rest from reference TRBV11-2 and TRBJ1-1 gives the full variable domain: EAGVAQSPRYKIIEKRQSVAFWCNPISGHATLYWYQQILGQGPKLLIQFQNNGVVDDSQLPKDRFSAERLKGVDSTLKIQPAKLEDSAVYLCASSSGPNTEAFFGQGTRLTVV.

The DNA of the CDR3 is TGCGCCAGCAGAAAACTTTACAGCGATAGCTCCTACAATGAGCAGTTCTTC. It yields the protein CASRKLYSDSSYNEQFF. The chain links TRBV5-1 to TRBJ2-1; no clear D gene. This CDR3 has 17 amino acids. V shed 5 bases and J shed 0 bases, with 18 bases lying between them. Germline V gene sequence: CDR1 SGHRS, CDR2 YFSETQ. Full variable domain (rest looked up from reference TRBV5-1 and TRBJ2-1): KAGVTQTPRYLIKTRGQQVTLSCSPISGHRSVSWYQQTPGQGLQFLFEYFSETQRNKGNFPGRFSGRQFSNSRSEMNVSTLELGDSALYLCASRKLYSDSSYNEQFFGPGTRLTVL.

The chain joins TRBV28 to TRBJ2-7, with no clear D. V lost 5 bases and J 0 bases, leaving 11 bases between the germline ends. Germline V gives CDR1 MDHEN, CDR2 SYDVKM. The CDR3 runs to 14 residues. CDR3 protein: CASSGVGYSYEQYF. The CDR3 DNA sequence: TGTGCCAGCAGTGGGGTGGGTTACTCCTACGAGCAGTACTTC.

The gene calls are TRBV10-2 and TRBJ2-7; TRBD2 matches 8 bases. The germline gives CDR1 WSHSY, CDR2 SAAADI. V lost 1 base to trimming and J lost 13 bases; unmatched junction nucleotides: 9. This CDR3 contains 13 residues. Here the CDR3 DNA reads TGCGCCAGCAGTGAGTTGTCCGGGACTAGGAAATACTTC. Translating it yields CASSELSGTRKYF.

This clone was seen a handful of times. The chain employs TRBV5-1 and TRBJ1-6, with unresolved D. The CDR3 contains 15 residues. CDR1 and CDR2 (germline): SGHRS, YFSETQ. The V end was cut by 2 bases, the J end by 7 bases, with 13 bases between. The CDR3 sequence: CASSFRTGTNSPLHF. For the CDR3, the DNA is TGCGCCAGCAGCTTCCGGACGGGAACAAATTCACCCCTCCACTTT.

This clone was detected once. The chain is built from TRBV11-2 and TRBJ2-2; 10 bases align to TRBD2. The CDR3 sequence is 17 residues long. Germline assignment: CDR1 SGHAT and CDR2 FQNNGV. V gave up 10 bases and J gave up 4 bases; unmatched junction bases: 15. DNA for the CDR3: TGTGCCACCCCCCGAGGGGCTAGCGGGGGCGTCACCGGGGAGCTGTTTTTT. Protein: CATPRGASGGVTGELFF.

This sequence joins TRBV7-2 and TRBJ2-3; weak D call: TRBD1 (5 bases). Trimming left V 0 bases short and J 4 bases short, with 11 bases between. The CDR3 consists of 15 residues. The V gene's germline CDR1 is SGHTA and CDR2 FQGNSA. The CDR3 DNA reads TGTGCCAGCAGCTTAGCGCAGGGATTATCAGATACGCAGTATTTT. The encoded protein is CASSLAQGLSDTQYF.

V gene TRBV4-1 combines with J gene TRBJ1-5; TRBD1 might be the D (5 bases). The CDR3 is 17 amino acids. Trimming stripped 0 bases from V and 8 bases from J, with 20 bases between. The germline V gene encodes CDR1 MGHRA and CDR2 YSYEKL. This CDR3 is CASSQDIDGDLRKPQHF. The DNA for the CDR3 is TGCGCCAGCAGCCAAGATATAGACGGGGACCTGAGGAAGCCCCAGCATTTT.

This chain links TRBV19 with TRBJ2-3, with a weak D call TRBD2 (6 bases). Germline assignment: CDR1 LNHDA and CDR2 SQIVND (reference sequence). The CDR3 has 17 residues. V dropped 5 bases and J dropped 1 base, with 19 bases sitting between them. CDR3 nucleotide sequence: TGTGCCAGTAGTCCACTTGTTTCCTTAGCGGGCACAGATACGCAGTATTTT. Translating it yields CASSPLVSLAGTDTQYF.